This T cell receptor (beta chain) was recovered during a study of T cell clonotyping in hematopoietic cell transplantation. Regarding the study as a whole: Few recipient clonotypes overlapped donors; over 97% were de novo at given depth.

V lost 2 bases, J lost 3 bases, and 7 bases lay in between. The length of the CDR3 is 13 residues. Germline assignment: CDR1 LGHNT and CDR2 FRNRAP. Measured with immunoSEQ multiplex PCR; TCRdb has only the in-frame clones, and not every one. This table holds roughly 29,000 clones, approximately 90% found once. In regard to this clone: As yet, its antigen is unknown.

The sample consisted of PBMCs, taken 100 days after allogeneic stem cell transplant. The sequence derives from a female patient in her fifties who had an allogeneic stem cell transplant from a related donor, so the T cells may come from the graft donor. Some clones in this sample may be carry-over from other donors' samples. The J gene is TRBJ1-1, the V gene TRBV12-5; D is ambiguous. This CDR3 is CASGLKEDTEAFF. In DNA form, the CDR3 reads TGTGCTAGTGGTTTGAAAGAGGACACTGAAGCTTTCTTT.